One and the same sample provided the 23 T cell receptor beta chains below, sequenced in a study of blood T cells in healthy people across ages. Primers used in a second PCR of roughly 6 to 12 cycles were a sample-barcoded 5' primer and a J-beta primer mix. MiXCR was run by TCRdb on the 5' RACE reads, yielding one entry per CDR3 protein. The sample lists about 780,000 distinct CDR3 sequences, roughly 25% occurring once. A further study also used this sample, focusing on T cells of mothers and their children.

Sequenced input: blood. These receptors were collected from a boy between 10 and 17 years old in good health.

The chain is built from TRBV4-1 and TRBJ2-7; 13 nucleotides agree with TRBD2. The CDR3 is 18 residues long. With 0 bases clipped from V and 5 bases from J, the junction kept 10 bases outside the gene matches. CDR1 is MGHRA and CDR2 is YSYEKL in the germline V gene. The DNA of the CDR3 is TGCGCCAGCAGCCAAGATGAAATACCGGGACTAGCGGGGAACGAGCAGTACTTC. Protein: CASSQDEIPGLAGNEQYF.

This clonotype was seen a handful of times. The chain couples TRBV6-1 to TRBJ2-5; D unresolved. In germline, CDR1 is MNHNS, CDR2 SASEGT. Between the trimmed V and J ends, which lost 2 bases and 13 bases, there was a span of 14 bases. This CDR3 spans 12 amino acids. The CDR3 loop reads CASSESTYERYF. The CDR3 DNA is TGTGCCAGCAGTGAATCAACCTACGAGCGGTACTTC.

The rearrangement uses TRBV29-1 and TRBJ1-6, with D hard to call. Germline CDR1 and CDR2: SQVTM and ANQGSEA. The length of the CDR3 is 12 residues. V was trimmed by 0 bases and J by 8 bases, leaving 5 bases between them. The CDR3 here is CSVEDGDSPLHF. The CDR3 DNA follows: TGCAGCGTTGAAGATGGGGATTCACCCCTCCACTTT.

The V call is TRBV10-3, the J call TRBJ2-7; 9 bases align to TRBD1. The CDR3 loop spans 14 amino acids. CDR1 and CDR2 (germline): ENHRY, SYGVKD. After removal of 2 bases from V and 5 bases from J, the junction contained 4 bases not matched to a gene. This CDR3 reads CAISEEGQGNEQYF. Written as DNA, the CDR3 is TGTGCCATCAGTGAGGAGGGACAGGGCAACGAGCAGTACTTC.

Note on this clonotype: Compared with germline, one end of the junction differs, possibly owing to a read error. The gene calls are TRBV9 and TRBJ2-4; TRBD1 agrees at 8 bases. Germline V gives CDR1 SGDLS, CDR2 YYNGEE. The CDR3 contains 16 residues. As DNA, the CDR3 is TGTGCCAGCAGCTCCCGGGACAGGCCCACCAAGAACATTCAGTACTTC. It specifies CASSSRDRPTKNIQYF. Filled out from reference TRBV9 and TRBJ2-4, the complete variable domain reads DSGVTQTPKHLITATGQRVTLRCSPRSGDLSVYWYQQSLDQGLQFLIQYYNGEERAKGNILERFSAQQFPDLHSELNLSSLELGDSALYFCASSSRDRPTKNIQYFGAGTRLSVL.

The rearrangement uses TRBV6-1 and TRBJ2-7; D possibly corresponds to TRBD2 (6 bases). This CDR3 has 15 amino acids. Trimming cost V 2 bases and J 2 bases, with 13 bases left between them. The V gene's germline CDR1 is MNHNS and CDR2 SASEGT. Written as DNA, the CDR3 is TGTGCCAGCAGTGAAACCCGGGGGTACCCCTACGAGCAGTACTTC. Its protein product is CASSETRGYPYEQYF.

This clonotype was seen a few times. This chain connects TRBV12-5 to TRBJ2-3, with 7 bases identical to TRBD1. The junction had 8 bases not matched to a gene; V was cut back by 0 bases and J by 2 bases. Germline V gene sequence: CDR1 LGHNT, CDR2 FRNRAP. This CDR3 has 17 amino acids. CDR3: CASGLVLRDRNTDTQYF. CDR3 coding DNA: TGTGCTAGTGGTTTGGTCCTCCGGGACAGAAACACAGATACGCAGTATTTT.

The table lists this clonotype with a few counts. V is TRBV20-1 and J is TRBJ2-5; 7 bases are shared with TRBD1. V gave up 0 bases and J gave up 1 base; unmatched junction bases: 2. The length of the CDR3 is 14 residues. From germline, CDR1 is DFQATT and CDR2 SNEGSKA (reference sequence). This CDR3 is CSARETGIQETQYF. CDR3 nucleotides: TGCAGTGCTAGAGAGACAGGGATCCAAGAGACCCAGTACTTC.

V usage is TRBV29-1 and J usage is TRBJ2-1; the D gene could be TRBD1 or TRBD2 (5 bases each). TRBJ2-5 explains the end of the DNA better; the J call may be wrong. Germline V gives CDR1 SQVTM, CDR2 ANQGSEA. This CDR3 comprises 11 residues. In DNA, the CDR3 is TGCAGCGTTCCCGAGGAGAGGGGCCAGTACTTC. This sequence encodes CSVPEERGQYF.

The gene calls are TRBV30 and TRBJ2-7; no clear D. The germline V and J ends were trimmed by 4 bases and 2 bases, with 9 bases remaining between them. This CDR3 comprises 12 residues. Per the germline V gene, CDR1 is GTSNPN and CDR2 is SVGIG (reference sequence). The CDR3 here is CAWNTDTYEQYF. DNA of the CDR3: TGTGCCTGGAACACTGACACCTACGAGCAGTACTTC.

The J gene is TRBJ1-4, the V gene TRBV6-5, with TRBD1 matching 7 bases. CDR1 and CDR2 from the germline V gene are MNHEY and SVGAGI. This CDR3 is 14 amino acids long. Germline trimming cut 5 bases from V and 5 bases from J; bases unmatched to any gene: 5. CDR3: CASSGDSRNEKLFF. In nucleotides, the CDR3 is TGTGCCAGCAGTGGGGACAGTAGAAATGAAAAACTGTTTTTT.

This clonotype was detected only a few times. The chain joins TRBV14 to TRBJ1-2, with D perhaps TRBD1 (5 bases). This CDR3 spans 14 amino acids. With 1 base removed from V and 7 bases from J, the gap between germline ends came to 13 bases. The germline CDR1 and CDR2 sequences are SGHDN and FVKESK. This CDR3 is CASSQGQRQFGYTF. The DNA for the CDR3 is TGTGCCAGCAGCCAAGGGCAACGACAGTTTGGCTACACCTTC.

This chain uses TRBV12-5 with TRBJ2-1; the match to TRBD2 covers 7 bases. The CDR3 totals 16 residues. Looked up from germline, CDR1 is LGHNT and CDR2 is FRNRAP. The trim removed 4 bases at V and 3 bases at J, leaving 9 bases unmatched. The DNA of the CDR3 is TGTGCTAGTGGTTCGTTCCGGACTAGAGACTACAATGAGCAGTTCTTC. Its translation: CASGSFRTRDYNEQFF.

The V gene is TRBV12-3 or TRBV12-4, the J gene TRBJ1-1; D unresolved. With 7 bases removed from V and 2 bases from J, the gap between germline ends came to 11 bases. CDR3 length equals 13 residues. The CDR3 nucleotides are TGTGCCAGCATTACTACAGACAACACTGAAGCTTTCTTT. This sequence encodes CASITTDNTEAFF.

This clonotype was detected only once. The rearrangement uses TRBV27 and TRBJ2-5; D ambiguous. Trimming removed 6 bases from V and 5 bases from J, with 10 bases in between. The CDR3 covers 12 residues. Germline loops: CDR1 MNHEY, CDR2 SMNVEV (reference sequence). CDR3 protein: CASRGVTETQYF. The CDR3 DNA reads as TGTGCCAGCAGAGGAGTTACGGAGACCCAGTACTTC.

The V gene is TRBV7-2, the J gene TRBJ2-1, with D perhaps TRBD1 (5 bases). The CDR3 is 15 amino acids. CDR1 is SGHTA and CDR2 is FQGNSA in the germline V gene. The germline V and J ends were trimmed by 5 bases and 0 bases, with 11 bases remaining between them. CDR3: CASSMDISSYNEQFF. CDR3 DNA sequence: TGTGCCAGCAGCATGGACATTAGCTCCTACAATGAGCAGTTCTTC.

This clonotype was seen more than once but under ten times. DNA of the CDR3: TGTGCCATCAGTACCACAGGGGGCCAATCCTACAATGAGCAGTTCTTC. Translated, it gives CAISTTGGQSYNEQFF. This chain links TRBV10-3 with TRBJ2-1, with 9 bases aligning to TRBD1. The CDR3 totals 16 residues. Germline V gene data show CDR1 as ENHRY and CDR2 as SYGVKD. The ends lost 5 bases at V and 1 base at J; junction bases unmatched: 6.

The chain is built from TRBV7-9 and TRBJ1-2; D is ambiguous. The CDR3 consists of 12 residues. CDR1 SEHNR and CDR2 FQNEAQ come from the germline V gene (reference sequence). Trimming stripped 1 base from V and 8 bases from J, with 8 bases between. CDR3 sequence: CASSLVQAGYTF. The CDR3 DNA sequence: TGTGCCAGCAGCTTAGTCCAGGCCGGCTACACCTTC.

This rearrangement joins TRBV29-1 to TRBJ2-5; D not certain. The assigned J gene may be wrong: the sequence end matches TRBJ2-7 better. Germline V gives CDR1 SQVTM, CDR2 ANQGSEA. This CDR3 has 12 residues. CDR3 residues: CSVVGGSYEQYF. The CDR3 DNA is TGCAGCGTTGTAGGCGGAAGCTACGAGCAGTACTTC.

The table lists this clonotype with a few counts. This chain joins TRBV9 and TRBJ2-5, with D perhaps TRBD2 (6 bases). In germline, CDR1 is SGDLS, CDR2 YYNGEE. The CDR3 runs 14 residues. V was shortened by 3 bases and J by 1 base, with 10 bases between the two germline ends. The CDR3 region has the DNA TGTGCCAGCAGCGGATCCGGGGGCCAAGAGACCCAGTACTTC. This gives the protein CASSGSGGQETQYF.

The V gene is TRBV18, the J gene TRBJ2-2, with 8 bases fitting TRBD1. Trimming cost V 6 bases and J 3 bases; bases outside gene matches: 6. Germline V lookup: CDR1 KGHSH, CDR2 LQKENI. The CDR3 runs 15 residues. Here the CDR3 reads CASSPDRVHTGELFF. DNA of the CDR3: TGTGCCAGCTCTCCGGACAGGGTCCACACCGGGGAGCTGTTTTTT.

The chain couples TRBV7-9 to TRBJ2-7; TRBD1 might be the D (5 bases). There are 15 residues in the CDR3. V lost 3 bases and J lost 2, with 14 bases in between. The V gene's germline CDR1 is SEHNR and CDR2 FQNEAQ (reference sequence). CDR3 nucleotides: TGTGCCAGCAGCTTCCGTGCAGGGATCCCCTACGAGCAGTACTTC. This gives the protein CASSFRAGIPYEQYF. Looking up the rest from reference TRBV7-9 and TRBJ2-7 gives the full variable domain: DTGVSQNPRHKITKRGQNVTFRCDPISEHNRLYWYRQTLGQGPEFLTYFQNEAQLEKSRLLSDRFSAERPKGSFSTLEIQRTEQGDSAMYLCASSFRAGIPYEQYFGPGTRLTVT.

Regarding this clonotype: At one end, the junction sequence differs from germline, possibly due to a read error. The chain links TRBV7-9 to TRBJ2-5; TRBD1 aligns across 11 bases. CDR3 length equals 15 residues. Per the germline V gene, CDR1 is SEHNR and CDR2 is FQNEAQ (reference sequence). The CDR3 sequence: CASSLGQGVQETQYF. The CDR3 coding sequence is TGCGCCAGCAGCTTGGGACAGGGGGTACAAGAGACCCAGTACTTC. Filled out from reference TRBV7-9 and TRBJ2-5, the complete variable domain reads DTGVSQNPRHKITKRGQNVTFRCDPISEHNRLYWYRQTLGQGPEFLTYFQNEAQLEKSRLLSDRFSAERPKGSFSTLEIQRTEQGDSAMYLCASSLGQGVQETQYFGPGTRLLVL.